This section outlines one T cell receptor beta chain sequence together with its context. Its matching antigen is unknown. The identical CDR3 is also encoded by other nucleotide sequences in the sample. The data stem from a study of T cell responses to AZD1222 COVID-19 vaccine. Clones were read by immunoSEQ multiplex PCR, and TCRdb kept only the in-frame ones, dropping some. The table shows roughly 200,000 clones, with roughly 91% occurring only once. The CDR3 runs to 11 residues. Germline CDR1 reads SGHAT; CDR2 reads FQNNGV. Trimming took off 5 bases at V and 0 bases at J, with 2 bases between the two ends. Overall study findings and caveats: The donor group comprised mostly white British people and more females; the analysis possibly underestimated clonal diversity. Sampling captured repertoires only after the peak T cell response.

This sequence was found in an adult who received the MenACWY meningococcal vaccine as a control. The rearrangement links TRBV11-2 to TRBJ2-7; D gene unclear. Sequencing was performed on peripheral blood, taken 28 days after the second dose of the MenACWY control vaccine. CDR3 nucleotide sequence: TGTGCCAGCAGCCCCTCCTACGAGCAGTACTTC. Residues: CASSPSYEQYF.